At least ten counts were recorded for the clone carrying this T cell receptor (beta chain). Its antigen is currently unknown. This record belongs to a study of T cells in Graves' hyperthyroidism and ophthalmopathy. Template material for amplifying TCR beta CDR3 regions consisted of RNA transcripts. TCR CDR3 underwent first-round RT-PCR with the HTBI primer set. One entry per CDR3 protein results from TCRdb running MiXCR on the multiplex PCR reads. In the table there are some 700,000 distinct CDR3 sequences, approximately 15% of which are singletons. Trimming left V 9 bases short and J 4 bases short, with 19 bases between. This CDR3 contains 14 residues. Per the germline V gene, CDR1 is SNHLY and CDR2 is FYNNEI. Study-wide findings and caveats: Most thyroid clonotypes with frequency above 0.001 were detected in blood. The model foresaw ophthalmopathy a median roughly 6 months prior to onset.

The chain links TRBV2 to TRBJ2-7; D possibly corresponds to TRBD2 (7 bases). Material for sequencing was blood. This TCR derives from a man aged 45-60 years with Graves' hyperthyroidism. In DNA, the CDR3 is TGTGCCAGTCCGGGGCTTCGGGGGGCGTACGAGCAGTACTTC. Protein product: CASPGLRGAYEQYF.